The subject of this entry is one T cell receptor (beta chain). Its antigen is still unknown. The record has no base qualities; no much larger clone is one base away. The data were taken from a study of blood T cell repertoires in COVID-19 (dated by TCRdb to the early 2020s). Notes on the research overall: The collaborator samples originated in the United States, Italy and Spain and spanned the acute and convalescent phases of COVID-19. The sample metadata nearly always contained a de-identified subject ID, COVID-19 status, age in years and sex. Where HLA class I and class II types were available, the types were taken from metadata supplied by the sample provider, not from assay-based typing. The repertoires were released in a freely available public database intended as a resource for research on the immune response to SARS-CoV-2. Subjects who had been exposed to COVID-19, were actively infected with it, or had recovered from it provided the deeply sampled blood TCRbeta repertoires that made up the dataset. The material from the prospective study consisted of cDNA or gDNA derived from T cells, B-cell-depleted T cells, or PBMCs. The samples were drawn from two sources: the first 160 participants of the ongoing ImmuneRACE study, and approximately 1,300 subjects contributed by 6 global collaborators. Results the study describes overall, beyond this receptor: The amount of clinical and demographic metadata varied by source and participant and was provided uncurated.

TCRbeta CDR3 regions were amplified from genomic DNA using the immunoSEQ Assay, a bias-controlled multiplex PCR. In the authors' own workflow: The number of nucleated cells in each sample was estimated by amplification of reference gene primers within the assay. To quantify the absolute abundance of each unique TCRbeta CDR3 rearrangement, sequence reads were collapsed and filtered. For each sample, productive Simpson clonality was calculated by taking the square root of Simpson's diversity index across productive rearrangements. Here the immuneACCESS table is served through TCRdb, limited to in-frame sequences with V and J called. Missing clones are a known gap in these copies; in checked studies unresolved V genes cover under half, and the rest lacks a known reason. V and J calls plus clone size are reproduced from that table; the DNA served to infer D and trimming. This sample holds 300,000 to 350,000 clones; approximately 89% were observed only once. The ten largest clonotypes hold just under 9.5% of the sample.

The CDR3 holds 11 amino acids from the cysteine to the phenylalanine. The CDR3 DNA has 33 bases and is translated from base 1. V loses 4 bases of germline sequence and J loses 6 bases, and the interval between the two ends is 5 bases. Participants in the prospective study were enrolled through a virtual design, were aged roughly 18 to 100 years, and lived in 24 United States geographic areas. Cohort assignment in the prospective study relied on participant-reported clinical history from a screening survey and a study questionnaire. ImmuneRACE Cohort 3 recovered participants were defined by two consecutive negative NP/OP PCR tests, healthcare professional clearance, or symptom resolution. Each participant in the prospective study had whole blood, serum and a nasopharyngeal or oropharyngeal swab collected by mobile phlebotomists. Participants in the prospective study had the option to provide additional blood draws and questionnaires over a roughly two-month period. Prospective study blood samples were shipped either frozen or at room temperature before DNA extraction.

The specimen was PBMCs or T cells enriched from blood (not recorded which). Here the chain combines TRBV12-3 or TRBV12-4 and TRBJ2-3; a confident D gene designation cannot be given. This receptor was taken from a woman aged 25 to 45 who had recovered from COVID-19. The nucleotide sequence is given as TGTGCCAGCAGTTCCGGTGATACGCAGTATTTT. Translation gives CASSSGDTQYF.